This T cell receptor beta chain appears in the sequencing data of a study of shared clonotypes between healthy human individuals. This clone was counted a single time. Antigen: not known. Points from the study as a whole: Estimated richness values were generally larger in naive subsets than in memory subsets.

At deep level, the assay was performed. Using immunoSEQ multiplex PCR, the repertoire was profiled, and TCRdb retains in-frame clones only, with some absent. The data show 950,000 to 1,100,000 clones, with roughly 80% seen just once and 1.4% held by the top ten. This receptor was identified in a young man in good health. Sequenced material: memory CD4+ T cells sorted from blood. Subset specified: CD45RA-negative fraction.

CDR3 nucleotides: TGTGCCAGTAGTAATCTTATGGGACTAGCGGGAGTTACAGATACGCAGTATTTT. Encoded protein: CASSNLMGLAGVTDTQYF. This chain joins TRBV19 and TRBJ2-3, with 14 bases that match TRBD2. V shed 4 bases and J 3 bases; nucleotides not matched to a gene: 9. In germline, CDR1 is LNHDA, CDR2 SQIVND (reference sequence). The CDR3 consists of 18 residues.